Listed below are T cell receptor beta chains from one sample, sequenced in a study of beta chain features in type 1 diabetes. The data were produced by immunoSEQ multiplex PCR, yet TCRdb's version contains in-frame clones alone and is incomplete. The sample yields 100,000 to 150,000 clones, around 16% seen once. Source material: central memory CD4+ T cells from blood. These receptors came from a man aged 18 to 30 with type 1 diabetes. CDR3s include the opening cysteine and the closing phenylalanine or tryptophan. D genes are given only for firm matches. Clone sizes are given selectively: once, few, many, or a class where the clone is expanded.

abundance: .
d_gene: TRBD2
len: 17
v_gene: TRBV18
j_gene: TRBJ2-3
CDR3aa: CASSPSRRTSMPDTQYF
CDR3nt: TGTGCCAGCTCACCCTCACGTCGGACTAGCATGCCAGATACGCAGTATTTT

abundance: .
d_gene: .
len: 13
v_gene: TRBV5-1
j_gene: TRBJ2-1
CDR3aa: CASSLAVESEQFF
CDR3nt: TGCGCCAGCAGCTTGGCCGTAGAGAGTGAGCAGTTCTTC

abundance: few
d_gene: TRBD1
len: 15
v_gene: TRBV18
j_gene: TRBJ2-1
CDR3aa: CASSPPSQGGNEQFF
CDR3nt: TGTGCCAGCTCACCACCCTCACAGGGGGGCAATGAGCAGTTCTTC

abundance: .
d_gene: TRBD2
len: 14
v_gene: TRBV2
j_gene: TRBJ2-5
CDR3aa: CASSEGLAQETQYF
CDR3nt: TGTGCCAGCAGTGAAGGACTAGCGCAAGAGACCCAGTACTTC

abundance: few
d_gene: .
len: 15
v_gene: TRBV7-6
j_gene: TRBJ1-5
CDR3aa: CASSLAPGSSQPQHF
CDR3nt: TGTGCCAGCAGCTTAGCCCCAGGGTCGAGTCAGCCCCAGCATTTT

abundance: .
d_gene: .
len: 12
v_gene: TRBV29-1
j_gene: TRBJ2-1
CDR3aa: CSVSQGFNEQFF
CDR3nt: TGCAGCGTTAGCCAGGGTTTCAATGAGCAGTTCTTC

abundance: .
d_gene: TRBD2
len: 16
v_gene: TRBV5-4
j_gene: TRBJ2-3
CDR3aa: CASSYSSGGVMDTQYF
CDR3nt: TGTGCCAGCAGCTATTCTAGCGGGGGGGTCATGGATACGCAGTATTTT

abundance: many
d_gene: .
len: 13
v_gene: TRBV14
j_gene: TRBJ2-1
CDR3aa: CASSQSGRYEQFF
CDR3nt: TGTGCCAGCAGCCAGAGCGGTCGTTATGAGCAGTTCTTC

abundance: few
d_gene: TRBD2
len: 15
v_gene: TRBV30
j_gene: TRBJ2-3
CDR3aa: CAWRLAGGGTDTQYF
CDR3nt: TGTGCCTGGAGGCTAGCGGGCGGAGGTACAGATACGCAGTATTTT

abundance: few
d_gene: TRBD2
len: 14
v_gene: TRBV18
j_gene: TRBJ2-3
CDR3aa: CASSPPGGRDTQYF
CDR3nt: TGTGCCAGCTCACCACCGGGAGGGCGTGATACGCAGTATTTT

abundance: few
d_gene: .
len: 16
v_gene: TRBV7-2
j_gene: TRBJ2-7
CDR3aa: CASSFPGGASSYEQYF
CDR3nt: TGTGCCAGCAGCTTTCCGGGGGGCGCGAGCTCCTACGAGCAGTACTTC

abundance: .
d_gene: TRBD1
len: 14
v_gene: TRBV5-1
j_gene: TRBJ2-3
CDR3aa: CASKGAGGTDTQYF
CDR3nt: TGCGCCAGCAAGGGGGCGGGTGGAACAGATACGCAGTATTTT

abundance: .
d_gene: .
len: 14
v_gene: TRBV25-1
j_gene: TRBJ1-1
CDR3aa: CASSELTKDTEAFF
CDR3nt: TGTGCCAGCAGTGAATTAACCAAGGACACTGAAGCTTTCTTT

abundance: few
d_gene: .
len: 15
v_gene: TRBV6-5
j_gene: TRBJ2-3
CDR3aa: CASSYSTSSTDTQYF
CDR3nt: TGTGCCAGCAGTTACTCGACATCTAGCACAGATACGCAGTATTTT

abundance: .
d_gene: TRBD2
len: 14
v_gene: TRBV25-1
j_gene: TRBJ2-5
CDR3aa: CASSDAGALETQYF
CDR3nt: TGTGCCAGCAGTGATGCGGGAGCTCTGGAGACCCAGTACTTC

abundance: .
d_gene: .
len: 15
v_gene: TRBV7-2
j_gene: TRBJ2-3
CDR3aa: CASSFTLGRPDTQYF
CDR3nt: TGTGCCAGCAGCTTTACACTGGGACGCCCAGATACGCAGTATTTT

abundance: .
d_gene: .
len: 14
v_gene: TRBV7-9
j_gene: TRBJ1-2
CDR3aa: CASSMDIVMGGYTF
CDR3nt: TGTGCCAGCAGCATGGATATCGTAATGGGTGGCTACACCTTC